The T cell receptor (beta chain) described here comes from a study of blood T cell repertoires in COVID-19. Background on the study: Italy, Spain and the United States were the sources of the convalescent and acute COVID-19 samples. T cells, B-cell-depleted T cells, or PBMCs provided the cDNA or gDNA that served as material.

As originally analysed: By means of reference gene primer amplification, nucleated cell counts were estimated. Data came from immunoSEQ multiplex PCR; TCRdb stores just in-frame clones and leaves some out. The D gene and trimming were derived from the DNA, and the V and J assignments and clone size from that table. This sample yields around 40,000 clones, of which approximately 88% are seen a single time; approximately 21% belongs to the top ten. The V end was cut by 4 bases, the J end by 2 bases, with 11 bases between. The length of the CDR3 is 15 residues. Germline CDR1 reads SEHNR; CDR2 reads FQNEAQ (reference sequence).

The rearrangement links TRBV7-9 to TRBJ2-2; no clear D. Material: peripheral blood. The sequence came from a man over 45 with active COVID-19. The CDR3 DNA reads as TGTGCCAGCAGCTCGTCTGCGGAAAACACCGGGGAGCTGTTTTTT. Translating it yields CASSSSAENTGELFF.